The T cell receptor beta chain under discussion was sequenced for a study of vaccination and CD4 T cells after COVID-19. Turning to the study itself: Post-vaccine specimens were obtained a median 72 days after dose two (range 14 to 241). The control cultures got either a CEFX pool, an HIV-1 Nef pool, or no peptide at all. General observations from the study: Convalescent patients gained a median about 90% of their reactive clones only post-vaccination.

The assay that was used to sequence DNA from cultured CD4+ T cells was the Oncomine TCR Beta short-read assay. Each CDR3 protein is one row after TCRdb ran MiXCR on the PCR reads. Among about 8,400 distinct CDR3 sequences listed, approximately 49% were seen once. In regard to this clonotype: Its target is unknown.

Germline V gives CDR1 MNHNS, CDR2 SASEGT. Unmatched junction bases numbered 8, after V lost 5 bases and J lost 6 bases. CDR3 length: 14 residues. The treatment denotes: roughly ten-day PBMC culture with coronavirus spike peptide pools or control peptides (ViraFEST assay). During the years 2011-2018, before the COVID-19 pandemic, the unexposed donor's CD4+ T cells were collected. ViraFEST enlarged antigen-specific T cell populations with peptide pools and afterwards sequenced TCRs. The V call is TRBV6-1, the J call TRBJ2-7; TRBD1 agrees at 9 bases. The specimen sequenced was CD4+ T cells from blood, cultured in vitro. The source of this sequence is a human donor in good health. CDR3 sequence (DNA): TGTGCCAGCAGTAGAGGACAGGGGATCGGCGAGCAGTACTTC. This gives the protein CASSRGQGIGEQYF.